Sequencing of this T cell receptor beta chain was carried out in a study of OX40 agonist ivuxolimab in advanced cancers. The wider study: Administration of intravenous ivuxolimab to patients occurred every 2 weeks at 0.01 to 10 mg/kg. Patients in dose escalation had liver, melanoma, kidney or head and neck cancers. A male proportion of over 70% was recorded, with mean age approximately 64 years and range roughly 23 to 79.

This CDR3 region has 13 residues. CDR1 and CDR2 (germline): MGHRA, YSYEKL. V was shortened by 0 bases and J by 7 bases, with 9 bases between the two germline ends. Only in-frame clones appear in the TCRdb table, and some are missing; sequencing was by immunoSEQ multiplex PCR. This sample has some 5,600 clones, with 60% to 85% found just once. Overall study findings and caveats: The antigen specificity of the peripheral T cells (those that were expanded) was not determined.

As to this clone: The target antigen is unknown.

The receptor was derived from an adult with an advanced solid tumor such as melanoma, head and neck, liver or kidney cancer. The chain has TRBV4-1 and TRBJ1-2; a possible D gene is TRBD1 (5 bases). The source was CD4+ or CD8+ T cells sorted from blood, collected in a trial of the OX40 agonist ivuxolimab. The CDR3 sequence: CASSQDFRAGYTF. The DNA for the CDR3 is TGCGCCAGCAGCCAAGATTTCAGGGCTGGCTACACCTTC.